This T cell receptor beta chain appears in the sequencing data of a study of T cells in tuberculosis. Study details: IGRA-negative adolescents, IGRA-positive adolescents with latent tuberculosis and adults with active tuberculosis formed this South African cohort. Study-level results: Shorter CDR3-alpha in active tuberculosis partly drove smaller distances.

Worth noting for this clone: What it binds is unknown.

Germline values: CDR1 LNHNV, CDR2 YYDKDF (reference sequence). The CDR3 totals 15 residues. V lost 6 bases to trimming and J lost 10 bases; unmatched junction nucleotides: 14. Clones were sequenced by immunoSEQ multiplex PCR, and TCRdb holds only the in-frame ones, with some missing. Counted here are about 25,000 clones, more than 90% occurring once; the ten biggest clones make up about a sixth. This rearrangement joins TRBV15 to TRBJ2-1; TRBD2 agrees at 8 bases. This TCR was recovered from a donor between 10 and 35 years old with latent tuberculosis or without tuberculosis infection. Some clones in this sample may be carry-over from other donors' samples. The sequenced material came from PBMCs. CDR3 sequence: CATSRSGGASSEQFF. The CDR3 DNA follows: TGTGCCACCAGTAGGTCCGGGGGGGCATCGTCCGAGCAGTTCTTC. The full variable domain, rest sourced from reference TRBV15 and TRBJ2-1, is DAMVIQNPRYQVTQFGKPVTLSCSQTLNHNVMYWYQQKSSQAPKLLFHYYDKDFNNEADTPDNFQSRRPNTSFCFLDIRSPGLGDTAMYLCATSRSGGASSEQFFGPGTRLTVL.